A single sample gave rise to the 10 T cell receptor beta chains below, sequenced in a study of cytomegalovirus exposure and HLA in healthy donors. Clones were sequenced by immunoSEQ multiplex PCR, and TCRdb holds only the in-frame ones, with some missing. Among about 180,000 clones, approximately 86% were seen once, and the ten largest hold roughly 2.5%. Input material: PBMCs. These receptors all stem from a man aged 18-30 years in good health and CMV-seropositive.

The chain has TRBV5-4 and TRBJ2-2; 13 bases are a match to TRBD2. This CDR3 contains 16 residues. Germline V gives CDR1 SGHNT, CDR2 YYREEE (reference sequence). The junction had 0 bases not matched to a gene; V was cut back by 0 bases and J by 4 bases. CDR3 sequence reads: CASSLGLAGGTGELFF. CDR3 DNA: TGTGCCAGCAGCTTGGGACTAGCGGGGGGCACCGGGGAGCTGTTTTTT.

The chain links TRBV28 to TRBJ2-1; 13 nucleotides align to TRBD2. Losses at the gene ends were 6 bases for V and 6 bases for J; bases not matched to a gene: 14. This CDR3 region has 18 residues. Germline V gene lookup returns CDR1 MDHEN and CDR2 SYDVKM. CDR3 in amino acids: CASSLTGLAGFLGNEQFF. The CDR3 nucleotides are TGTGCCAGCAGCCTAACGGGACTAGCGGGATTTTTAGGCAATGAGCAGTTCTTC.

CDR3 bases: TGCGCCAGCAGCTTGGAAGGGGCCGCGGACAATGAGCAGTTCTTC. Its translation: CASSLEGAADNEQFF. The chain couples TRBV5-1 to TRBJ2-1; D is possibly TRBD1 (5 bases). CDR3 size: 15 residues. Germline V CDR1 and CDR2: SGHRS, YFSETQ. Trimming took 0 bases from V and 5 from J, leaving 12 bases between them.

This clone occurred once. The rearrangement joins TRBV7-9 to TRBJ2-7; 8 bases agree with TRBD1. The V gene's germline CDR1 is SEHNR and CDR2 FQNEAQ (reference sequence). The CDR3 length is 15 residues. V gave up 4 bases and J gave up 7 bases; unmatched junction bases: 12. DNA of the CDR3: TGTGCCAGCAGCTCAGCCCTGGACAGGGACGTAGAGCAGTACTTC. Translated, it gives CASSSALDRDVEQYF.

The chain uses TRBV6-6 and TRBJ1-2; the D gene is possibly TRBD1 (6 bases). Between the trimmed V and J ends, which lost 6 bases and 8 bases, there was a span of 22 bases. Germline-derived CDR1 and CDR2 are MNHNY and SVGAGI (reference sequence). CDR3 length: 15 residues. Here the CDR3 reads CASSLQSTGQGGYTF. The DNA for the CDR3 is TGTGCCAGCAGCCTACAATCGACAGGCCAAGGGGGCTACACCTTC.

The rearrangement joins TRBV5-6 to TRBJ2-3; D is possibly TRBD1 (5 bases). The germline gives CDR1 SGHDT, CDR2 YYEEEE. The CDR3 is 13 residues long. The ends were cut back, 2 bases at V and 1 base at J, with 5 bases in the middle. The CDR3, as DNA: TGTGCCAGCAGCTTAGGGGGCACAGATACGCAGTATTTT. It specifies CASSLGGTDTQYF.

This chain uses TRBV14 with TRBJ2-2, with 9 bases aligning to TRBD1. CDR1 SGHDN and CDR2 FVKESK come from the germline V gene. V was clipped by 4 bases and J by 4 bases; unmatched bases: 10. This CDR3 is built from 17 residues. The CDR3: CASSPRAGQGVTGELFF. As DNA, the CDR3 is TGTGCCAGCAGCCCACGGGCGGGACAGGGCGTCACCGGGGAGCTGTTTTTT.

The chain links TRBV9 to TRBJ2-1, with 8 bases lining up with TRBD2. V lost 0 bases, J lost 2 bases, and 1 base stayed unmatched. Looked up from germline, CDR1 is SGDLS and CDR2 is YYNGEE. CDR3 length: 15 residues. The CDR3 bases are TGTGCCAGCAGCGTAGGAGCGGGGGCCTACAATGAGCAGTTCTTC. It translates to CASSVGAGAYNEQFF.

The rearrangement links TRBV6-5 to TRBJ2-7, with TRBD1 identical over 7 bases. The trim removed 8 bases at V and 1 base at J, leaving 8 bases unmatched. The CDR3 runs 14 residues. Germline-derived CDR1 and CDR2 are MNHEY and SVGAGI. The CDR3, as DNA: TGTGCCAGCTCCAACAGGGGCCTTTCCTACGAGCAGTACTTC. This codes for CASSNRGLSYEQYF.

This clone was counted only a few times. The chain combines TRBV7-9 with TRBJ1-5; no definite D call. CDR1 is SEHNR and CDR2 is FQNEAQ in the germline V gene (reference sequence). The CDR3 has 15 amino acids. V lost 5 bases and J 9 bases, leaving 20 bases between the germline ends. CDR3 amino acids: CASSGSQAPLRPQHF. Here the CDR3 DNA reads TGTGCCAGCAGCGGGTCCCAGGCCCCGCTTCGGCCCCAGCATTTT.